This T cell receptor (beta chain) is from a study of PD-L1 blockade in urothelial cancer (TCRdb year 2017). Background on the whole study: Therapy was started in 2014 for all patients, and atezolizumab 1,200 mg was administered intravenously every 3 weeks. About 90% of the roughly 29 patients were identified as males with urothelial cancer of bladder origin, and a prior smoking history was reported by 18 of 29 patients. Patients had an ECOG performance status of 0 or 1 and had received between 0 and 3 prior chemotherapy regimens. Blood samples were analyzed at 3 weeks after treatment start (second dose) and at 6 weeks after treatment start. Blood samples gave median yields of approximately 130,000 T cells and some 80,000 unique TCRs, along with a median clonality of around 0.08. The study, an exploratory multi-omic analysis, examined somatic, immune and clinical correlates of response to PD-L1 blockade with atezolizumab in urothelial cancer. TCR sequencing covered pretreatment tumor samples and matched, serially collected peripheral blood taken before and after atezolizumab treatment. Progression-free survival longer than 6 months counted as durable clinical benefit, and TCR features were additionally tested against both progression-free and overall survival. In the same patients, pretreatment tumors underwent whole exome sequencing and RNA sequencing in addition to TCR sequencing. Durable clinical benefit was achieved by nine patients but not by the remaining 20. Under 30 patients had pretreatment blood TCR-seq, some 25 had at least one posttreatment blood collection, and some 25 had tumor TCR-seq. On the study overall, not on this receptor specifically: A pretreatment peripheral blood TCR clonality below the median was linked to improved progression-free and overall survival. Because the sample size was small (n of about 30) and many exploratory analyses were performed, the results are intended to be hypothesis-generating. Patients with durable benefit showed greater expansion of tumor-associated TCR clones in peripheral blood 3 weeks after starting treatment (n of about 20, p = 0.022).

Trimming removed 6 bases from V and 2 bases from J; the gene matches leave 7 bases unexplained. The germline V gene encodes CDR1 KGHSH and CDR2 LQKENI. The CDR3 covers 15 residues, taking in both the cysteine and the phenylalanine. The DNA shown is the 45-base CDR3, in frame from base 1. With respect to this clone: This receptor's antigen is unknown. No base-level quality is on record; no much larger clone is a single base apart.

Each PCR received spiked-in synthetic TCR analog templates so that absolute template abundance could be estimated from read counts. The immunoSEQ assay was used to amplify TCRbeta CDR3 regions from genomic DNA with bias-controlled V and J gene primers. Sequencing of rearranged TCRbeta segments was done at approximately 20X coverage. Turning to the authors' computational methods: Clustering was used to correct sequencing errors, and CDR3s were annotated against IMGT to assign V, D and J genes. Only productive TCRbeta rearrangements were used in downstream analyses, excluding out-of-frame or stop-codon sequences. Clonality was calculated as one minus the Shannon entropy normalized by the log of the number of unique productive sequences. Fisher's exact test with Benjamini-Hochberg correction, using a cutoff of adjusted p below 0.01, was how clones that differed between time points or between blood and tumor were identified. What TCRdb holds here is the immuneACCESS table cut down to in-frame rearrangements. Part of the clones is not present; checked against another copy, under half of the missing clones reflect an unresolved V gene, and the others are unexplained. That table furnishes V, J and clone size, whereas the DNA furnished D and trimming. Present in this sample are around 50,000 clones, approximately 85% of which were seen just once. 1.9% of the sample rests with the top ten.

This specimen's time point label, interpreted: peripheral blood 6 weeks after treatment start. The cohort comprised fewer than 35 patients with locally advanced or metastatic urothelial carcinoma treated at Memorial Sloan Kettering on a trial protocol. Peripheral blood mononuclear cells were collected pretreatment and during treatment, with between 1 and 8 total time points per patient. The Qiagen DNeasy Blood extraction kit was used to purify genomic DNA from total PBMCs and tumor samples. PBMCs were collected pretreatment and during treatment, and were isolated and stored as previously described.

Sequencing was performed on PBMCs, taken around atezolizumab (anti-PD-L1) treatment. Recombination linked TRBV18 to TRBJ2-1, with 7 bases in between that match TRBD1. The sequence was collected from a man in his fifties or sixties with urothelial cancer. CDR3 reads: CASSQLQGAYNEQFF. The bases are TGTGCCAGCTCTCAACTTCAGGGGGCCTACAATGAGCAGTTCTTC.